This T cell receptor (beta chain) originates from a study of cytomegalovirus exposure and HLA in healthy donors. It was with 60 Vbeta and 13 Jbeta primers that the PCR ran. Only in-frame clones appear in the TCRdb table, and some are missing; sequencing was by immunoSEQ multiplex PCR. This sample carries about 130,000 clones, approximately 79% of them seen once, and the ten largest clones take less than 5%. Study results and caveats: Whilst most TCR sequences proved rare, a subset of public TCRs occurred across many donors. The study carried out a later analysis of TCR beta sequences. It associated some 18,000 of them with specific HLA alleles at a false discovery rate of 0.05.

Note on this clone: Its antigen is not identified.

Germline CDR1 reads ENHRY; CDR2 reads SYGVKD. The junction had 5 bases not matched to a gene; V was cut back by 10 bases and J by 2 bases. This CDR3 spans 13 amino acids. The chain has TRBV10-3 and TRBJ2-7, with 10 bases matching TRBD1. The sequenced material came from PBMCs. The TCR sequence derives from a man aged 30-40 years in good health and CMV-seronegative. The CDR3 DNA reads as TGTGCCAGCGGGACAGGGGTCACCTACGAGCAGTACTTC. Its protein product is CASGTGVTYEQYF.